Listed below are T cell receptor beta chains from one sample, sequenced in a study of cytomegalovirus exposure and HLA in healthy donors. Using immunoSEQ multiplex PCR, the repertoire was profiled, and TCRdb retains in-frame clones only, with some absent. The data hold 140,000 or so clones, with 76% observed a single time. Material: PBMCs. The receptor source for this set is a middle-aged woman in good health and CMV-seronegative. The CDR3 runs from the conserved cysteine through the conserved F or W. D genes are given only for firm matches. Some rows mark clone size as missing; the rest say once, few, many or name a class of expanded clone.

clone size: NA
V gene: TRBV18
D gene: NA
J gene: TRBJ1-1
CDR3 protein: CATQLGGARNTEAFF
CDR3 DNA: TGTGCCACCCAGCTAGGGGGAGCGCGGAACACTGAAGCTTTCTTT

clone size: NA
V gene: TRBV5-1
D gene: NA
J gene: TRBJ2-7
CDR3 protein: CASSNDQGTLYEQYF
CDR3 DNA: TGCGCCAGCAGCAATGATCAGGGAACGCTCTACGAGCAGTACTTC

clone size: NA
V gene: TRBV7-7
D gene: NA
J gene: TRBJ1-2
CDR3 protein: CASSWDRGANYGYTF
CDR3 DNA: TGTGCCAGCAGCTGGGACCGGGGGGCTAACTATGGCTACACCTTC

clone size: NA
V gene: TRBV9
D gene: NA
J gene: TRBJ1-2
CDR3 protein: CASSVGAGGYTF
CDR3 DNA: TGTGCCAGCAGCGTAGGGGCGGGGGGCTACACCTTC

clone size: NA
V gene: TRBV6-1
D gene: NA
J gene: TRBJ1-2
CDR3 protein: CASSGQAGSGGYTF
CDR3 DNA: TGTGCCAGCAGCGGGCAGGCGGGATCGGGGGGCTACACCTTC

clone size: NA
V gene: TRBV27
D gene: TRBD2
J gene: TRBJ2-1
CDR3 protein: CASSRYGLAGGPEQFF
CDR3 DNA: TGTGCCAGCAGTCGATACGGACTAGCGGGAGGGCCCGAGCAGTTCTTC

clone size: NA
V gene: TRBV4-1
D gene: TRBD2
J gene: TRBJ2-3
CDR3 protein: CASSTRTSGGGLADTQYF
CDR3 DNA: TGCGCCAGCAGCACCCGGACTAGCGGGGGAGGTTTGGCAGATACGCAGTATTTT

clone size: NA
V gene: TRBV7-9
D gene: NA
J gene: TRBJ1-1
CDR3 protein: CSSSLVGVNTEAFF
CDR3 DNA: TGTTCCAGCAGCTTAGTGGGAGTGAACACTGAAGCTTTCTTT

clone size: NA
V gene: TRBV30
D gene: NA
J gene: TRBJ1-1
CDR3 protein: CAWNRAVTEAFF
CDR3 DNA: TGTGCCTGGAACAGGGCGGTCACTGAAGCTTTCTTT

clone size: NA
V gene: TRBV27
D gene: TRBD1
J gene: TRBJ1-2
CDR3 protein: CASSLFRPPFSQGANYGYTF
CDR3 DNA: TGTGCCAGCAGTTTATTTAGACCCCCATTTTCACAGGGGGCTAACTATGGCTACACCTTC

clone size: NA
V gene: TRBV18
D gene: NA
J gene: TRBJ2-2
CDR3 protein: CASSPGGGGELFF
CDR3 DNA: TGTGCCAGCTCACCAGGCGGAGGCGGGGAGCTGTTTTTT

clone size: NA
V gene: TRBV28
D gene: NA
J gene: TRBJ1-6
CDR3 protein: CASNRDNNSPLHF
CDR3 DNA: TGTGCCAGCAACAGGGATAATAATTCACCCCTCCACTTT

clone size: NA
V gene: TRBV9
D gene: NA
J gene: TRBJ1-5
CDR3 protein: CASSPREGRDQPQHF
CDR3 DNA: TGTGCCAGCAGCCCCCGGGAGGGAAGGGATCAGCCCCAGCATTTT

clone size: once
V gene: TRBV5-1
D gene: TRBD1
J gene: TRBJ1-6
CDR3 protein: CASSLAPQGADSPLHF
CDR3 DNA: TGCGCCAGCAGCTTGGCCCCGCAGGGGGCGGATTCACCCCTCCACTTT

clone size: NA
V gene: TRBV15
D gene: TRBD1
J gene: TRBJ1-4
CDR3 protein: CATSGLVGQGTLFF
CDR3 DNA: TGTGCCACCAGCGGATTGGTGGGACAGGGGACACTGTTTTTT

clone size: NA
V gene: TRBV18
D gene: NA
J gene: TRBJ1-4
CDR3 protein: CASSPSRSTTNEKLFF
CDR3 DNA: TGTGCCAGCTCACCAAGTAGGAGCACAACTAATGAAAAACTGTTTTTT

clone size: once
V gene: TRBV28
D gene: NA
J gene: TRBJ1-6
CDR3 protein: CASSLHGSESSPLHF
CDR3 DNA: TGTGCCAGCAGCCTCCACGGGAGCGAGAGTTCACCCCTCCACTTT

clone size: few
V gene: TRBV27
D gene: TRBD1
J gene: TRBJ1-2
CDR3 protein: CASSLRLGQIYGYTF
CDR3 DNA: TGTGCCAGCAGTTTACGGTTGGGACAGATCTATGGCTACACCTTC

clone size: NA
V gene: TRBV1
D gene: NA
J gene: TRBJ2-1
CDR3 protein: CTSSQDPRTAGGPGKFF
CDR3 DNA: TGCACCAGCAGCCAAGATCCCCGGACGGCAGGGGGGCCCGGGAAGTTCTTC

clone size: NA
V gene: TRBV7-9
D gene: NA
J gene: TRBJ1-2
CDR3 protein: CASSSGANYGYTF
CDR3 DNA: TGTGCCAGCAGCTCCGGGGCTAACTATGGCTACACCTTC

clone size: once
V gene: TRBV28
D gene: TRBD1
J gene: TRBJ1-3
CDR3 protein: CASRGQALSGNTIYF
CDR3 DNA: TGTGCCAGCAGAGGACAGGCCCTCTCTGGAAACACCATATATTTT

clone size: once
V gene: TRBV4-2
D gene: TRBD1
J gene: TRBJ1-3
CDR3 protein: CASSPADRDAGNTIYF
CDR3 DNA: TGTGCCAGCAGCCCAGCGGACAGGGACGCCGGAAACACCATATATTTT

clone size: NA
V gene: TRBV4-1
D gene: NA
J gene: TRBJ1-2
CDR3 protein: CASSQWGQNSYTF
CDR3 DNA: TGCGCCAGCAGCCAATGGGGCCAGAATAGCTACACCTTC

clone size: NA
V gene: TRBV18
D gene: NA
J gene: TRBJ2-3
CDR3 protein: CASSPLMRDTQYF
CDR3 DNA: TGTGCCAGCTCACCACTCATGAGGGATACGCAGTATTTT

clone size: NA
V gene: TRBV19
D gene: NA
J gene: TRBJ1-2
CDR3 protein: CASSIPGAGDYGYTF
CDR3 DNA: TGTGCCAGTAGTATTCCTGGGGCTGGGGACTATGGCTACACCTTC

clone size: NA
V gene: TRBV2
D gene: NA
J gene: TRBJ1-6
CDR3 protein: CASTMGPNSPLHF
CDR3 DNA: TGTGCCAGCACGATGGGGCCAAATTCACCCCTCCACTTT

clone size: NA
V gene: TRBV6-5
D gene: TRBD2
J gene: TRBJ2-7
CDR3 protein: CASSYSLAGTYEQYF
CDR3 DNA: TGTGCCAGCAGTTACTCGCTAGCGGGGACCTACGAGCAGTACTTC

clone size: once
V gene: TRBV30
D gene: NA
J gene: TRBJ2-7
CDR3 protein: CAWLEPGLSAHEQYF
CDR3 DNA: TGTGCCTGGTTAGAACCGGGACTCTCAGCCCACGAGCAGTACTTC

clone size: NA
V gene: TRBV5-1
D gene: TRBD1
J gene: TRBJ1-2
CDR3 protein: CASTHPGATGVGYTF
CDR3 DNA: TGCGCCAGCACCCACCCAGGGGCCACAGGGGTCGGCTACACCTTC

clone size: NA
V gene: TRBV4-2
D gene: TRBD1
J gene: TRBJ2-7
CDR3 protein: CASSLPTGTGQNEQYF
CDR3 DNA: TGTGCCAGCAGCCTTCCTACCGGGACAGGGCAGAACGAGCAGTACTTC

clone size: few
V gene: TRBV6-1
D gene: TRBD1
J gene: TRBJ1-2
CDR3 protein: CASSEAGGQGGYGYTF
CDR3 DNA: TGTGCCAGCAGTGAAGCTGGGGGACAGGGGGGCTATGGCTACACCTTC

clone size: few
V gene: TRBV5-1
D gene: NA
J gene: TRBJ2-7
CDR3 protein: CASSLEAGWHEQYF
CDR3 DNA: TGCGCCAGCAGCTTGGAGGCAGGGTGGCACGAGCAGTACTTC

clone size: few
V gene: TRBV19
D gene: NA
J gene: TRBJ1-1
CDR3 protein: CASSTRGRDTEAFF
CDR3 DNA: TGTGCCAGTAGTACCCGGGGGAGGGACACTGAAGCTTTCTTT

clone size: NA
V gene: TRBV7-9
D gene: NA
J gene: TRBJ2-5
CDR3 protein: CASNPRTSIGTQYF
CDR3 DNA: TGTGCCAGCAATCCCCGCACTAGCATAGGGACCCAGTACTTC

clone size: NA
V gene: TRBV4-1
D gene: NA
J gene: TRBJ1-2
CDR3 protein: CASSLWGGPSDGYTF
CDR3 DNA: TGCGCCAGCAGCCTCTGGGGAGGACCATCGGATGGCTACACCTTC

clone size: NA
V gene: TRBV18
D gene: NA
J gene: TRBJ2-7
CDR3 protein: CASSTQTGYNEQYF
CDR3 DNA: TGTGCCAGCTCAACTCAAACAGGGTACAACGAGCAGTACTTC

clone size: NA
V gene: TRBV2
D gene: NA
J gene: TRBJ2-7
CDR3 protein: CASTGRSYEQYF
CDR3 DNA: TGTGCCAGCACAGGCAGGTCATACGAGCAGTACTTC

clone size: NA
V gene: TRBV28
D gene: TRBD1
J gene: TRBJ2-2
CDR3 protein: CASQGDSTGELFF
CDR3 DNA: TGTGCCAGCCAGGGGGACAGTACCGGGGAGCTGTTTTTT

clone size: NA
V gene: TRBV7-8
D gene: NA
J gene: TRBJ1-1
CDR3 protein: CAGSGENTEAFF
CDR3 DNA: TGTGCCGGATCGGGAGAAAACACTGAAGCTTTCTTT

clone size: few
V gene: TRBV19
D gene: NA
J gene: TRBJ2-2
CDR3 protein: CATHSPFTGELFF
CDR3 DNA: TGTGCTACGCACAGTCCCTTCACCGGGGAGCTGTTTTTT

clone size: NA
V gene: TRBV11-2
D gene: TRBD2
J gene: TRBJ2-1
CDR3 protein: CASSLGLAGVLFF
CDR3 DNA: TGTGCCAGCAGCTTGGGACTAGCGGGAGTCCTGTTCTTC

clone size: NA
V gene: TRBV6-1
D gene: NA
J gene: TRBJ1-3
CDR3 protein: CASSEWGPSSGNTIYF
CDR3 DNA: TGTGCCAGCAGTGAGTGGGGGCCGAGCTCTGGAAACACCATATATTTT

clone size: NA
V gene: TRBV14
D gene: NA
J gene: TRBJ2-1
CDR3 protein: CASSPTSSYNEQFF
CDR3 DNA: TGTGCCAGCAGCCCCACGAGCTCCTACAATGAGCAGTTCTTC

clone size: NA
V gene: TRBV10-1
D gene: TRBD2
J gene: TRBJ2-7
CDR3 protein: CASSGTSGPYEQYF
CDR3 DNA: TGCGCCAGCAGTGGGACTAGCGGACCGTACGAGCAGTACTTC

clone size: few
V gene: TRBV6-1
D gene: NA
J gene: TRBJ2-5
CDR3 protein: CASSVQQNGRETQYF
CDR3 DNA: TGTGCCAGCAGTGTTCAACAGAATGGGAGGGAGACCCAGTACTTC

clone size: NA
V gene: TRBV19
D gene: NA
J gene: TRBJ1-2
CDR3 protein: CASQPQRLRANYGYTF
CDR3 DNA: TGTGCCAGTCAACCCCAGCGGCTAAGGGCGAACTATGGCTACACCTTC